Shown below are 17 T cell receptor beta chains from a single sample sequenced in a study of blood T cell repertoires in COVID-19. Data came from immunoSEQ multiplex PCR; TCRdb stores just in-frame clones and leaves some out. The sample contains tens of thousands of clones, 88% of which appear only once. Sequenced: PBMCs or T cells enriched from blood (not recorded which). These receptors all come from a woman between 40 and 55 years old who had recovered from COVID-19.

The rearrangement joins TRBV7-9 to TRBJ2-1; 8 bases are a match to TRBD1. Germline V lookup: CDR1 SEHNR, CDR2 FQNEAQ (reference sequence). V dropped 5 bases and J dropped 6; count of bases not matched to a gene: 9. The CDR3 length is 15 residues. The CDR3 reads CASSLGQGPGNEQFF. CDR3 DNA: TGTGCCAGCAGCCTCGGACAGGGACCCGGCAATGAGCAGTTCTTC.

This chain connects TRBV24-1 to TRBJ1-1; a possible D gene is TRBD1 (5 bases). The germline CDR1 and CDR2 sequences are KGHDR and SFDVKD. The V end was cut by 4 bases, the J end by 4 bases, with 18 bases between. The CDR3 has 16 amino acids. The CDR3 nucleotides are TGTGCCACCAGTGACCCAGGGAGGGGTGGAGGCACTGAAGCTTTCTTT. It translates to CATSDPGRGGGTEAFF.

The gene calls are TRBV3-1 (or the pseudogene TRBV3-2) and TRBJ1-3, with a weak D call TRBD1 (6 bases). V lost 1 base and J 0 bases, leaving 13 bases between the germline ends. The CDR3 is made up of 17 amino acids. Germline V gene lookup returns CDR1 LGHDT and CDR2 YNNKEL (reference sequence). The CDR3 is CASSQVFPGASGNTIYF. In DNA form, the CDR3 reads TGTGCCAGCAGCCAAGTTTTTCCAGGGGCCTCTGGAAACACCATATATTTT.

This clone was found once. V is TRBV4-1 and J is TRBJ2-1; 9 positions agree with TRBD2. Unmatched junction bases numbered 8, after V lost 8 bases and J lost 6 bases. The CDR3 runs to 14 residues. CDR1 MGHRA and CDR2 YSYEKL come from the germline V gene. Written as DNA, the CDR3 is TGCGCCAGCGCCGGGACTAGCCTAATCAATGAGCAGTTCTTC. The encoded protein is CASAGTSLINEQFF.

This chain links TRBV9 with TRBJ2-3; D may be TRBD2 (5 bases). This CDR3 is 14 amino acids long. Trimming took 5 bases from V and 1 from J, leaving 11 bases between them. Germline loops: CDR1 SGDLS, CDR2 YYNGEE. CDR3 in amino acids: CASRPGIGTDTQYF. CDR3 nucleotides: TGTGCCAGCAGACCGGGAATTGGCACAGATACGCAGTATTTT.

The CDR3 bases are TGCGCCAGCAGCACAGACAGGGCTAGGGCCGGGGAGCTGTTTTTT. Amino acid sequence: CASSTDRARAGELFF. V gene TRBV5-1 combines with J gene TRBJ2-2; 7 nucleotides agree with TRBD1. Germline trimming cut 4 bases from V and 6 bases from J; bases unmatched to any gene: 9. The germline V gene has CDR1 SGHRS and CDR2 YFSETQ. The CDR3 length is 15 residues.

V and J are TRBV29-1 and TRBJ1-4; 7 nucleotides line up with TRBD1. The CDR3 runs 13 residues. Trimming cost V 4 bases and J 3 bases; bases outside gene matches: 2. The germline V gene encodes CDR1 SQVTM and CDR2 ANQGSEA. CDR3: CSVAGTANEKLFF. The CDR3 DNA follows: TGCAGCGTTGCCGGGACAGCTAATGAAAAACTGTTTTTT.

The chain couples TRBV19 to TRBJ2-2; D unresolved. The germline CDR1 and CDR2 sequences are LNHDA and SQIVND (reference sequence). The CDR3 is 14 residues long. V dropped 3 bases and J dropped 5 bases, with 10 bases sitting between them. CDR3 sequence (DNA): TGTGCCAGTAGTATTTCGAGAGAGACCGGGGAGCTGTTTTTT. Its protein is CASSISRETGELFF.

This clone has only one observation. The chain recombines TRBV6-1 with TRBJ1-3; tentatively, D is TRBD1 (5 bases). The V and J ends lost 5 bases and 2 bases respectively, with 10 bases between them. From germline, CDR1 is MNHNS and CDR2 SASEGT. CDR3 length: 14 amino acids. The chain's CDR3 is CASSYTTAGNTIYF. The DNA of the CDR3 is TGTGCCAGCAGTTATACGACAGCTGGAAACACCATATATTTT.

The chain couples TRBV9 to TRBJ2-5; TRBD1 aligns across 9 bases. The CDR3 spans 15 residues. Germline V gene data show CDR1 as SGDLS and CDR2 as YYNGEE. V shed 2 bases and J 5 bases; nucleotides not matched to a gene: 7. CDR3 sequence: CASSVGDRVSETQYF. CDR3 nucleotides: TGTGCCAGCAGCGTGGGGGACAGGGTGTCGGAGACCCAGTACTTC.

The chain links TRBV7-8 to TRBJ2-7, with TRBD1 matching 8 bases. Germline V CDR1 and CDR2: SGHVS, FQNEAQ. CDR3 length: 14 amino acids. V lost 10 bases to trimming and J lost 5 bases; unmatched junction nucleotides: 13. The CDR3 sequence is CATILQGGWDEQYF. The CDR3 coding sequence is TGTGCCACCATATTACAGGGGGGCTGGGACGAGCAGTACTTC.

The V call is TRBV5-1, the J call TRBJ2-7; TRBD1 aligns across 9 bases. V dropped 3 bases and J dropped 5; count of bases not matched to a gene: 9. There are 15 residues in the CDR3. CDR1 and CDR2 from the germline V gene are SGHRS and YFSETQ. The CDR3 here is CASSSGGTGFHEQYF. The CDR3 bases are TGCGCCAGCAGCTCAGGTGGGACAGGGTTCCACGAGCAGTACTTC.

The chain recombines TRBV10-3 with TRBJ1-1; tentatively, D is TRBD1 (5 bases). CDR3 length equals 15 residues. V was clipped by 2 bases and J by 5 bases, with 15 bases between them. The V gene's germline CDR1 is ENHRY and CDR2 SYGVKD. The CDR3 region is CAISEGPQGITEAFF. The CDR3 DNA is TGTGCCATCAGTGAGGGTCCGCAGGGTATAACTGAAGCTTTCTTT.

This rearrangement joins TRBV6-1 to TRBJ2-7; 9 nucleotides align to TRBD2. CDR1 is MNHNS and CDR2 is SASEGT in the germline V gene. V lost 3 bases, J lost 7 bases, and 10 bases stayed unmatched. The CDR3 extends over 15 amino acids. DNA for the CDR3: TGTGCCAGCAGTGATATCCTAAGCGGGGGGAGGGAGCAGTACTTC. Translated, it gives CASSDILSGGREQYF.

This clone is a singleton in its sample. CDR3 region: CASSQGYNSPLHF. For the CDR3, the DNA is TGTGCCAGCAGCCAGGGCTATAATTCACCCCTCCACTTT. V and J are TRBV2 and TRBJ1-6; tentative D call: TRBD1 (5 bases). Looked up from germline, CDR1 is SNHLY and CDR2 is FYNNEI. The V end lost 6 bases, the J end lost 3 bases, and 6 bases lay between the germline ends. The CDR3 is made up of 13 amino acids.

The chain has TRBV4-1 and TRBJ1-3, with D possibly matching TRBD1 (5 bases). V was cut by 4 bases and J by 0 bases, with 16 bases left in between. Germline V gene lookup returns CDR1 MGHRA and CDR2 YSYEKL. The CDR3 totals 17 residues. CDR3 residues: CASSPSEGTASGNTIYF. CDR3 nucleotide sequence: TGCGCCAGCAGCCCCTCCGAGGGGACTGCCTCTGGAAACACCATATATTTT.

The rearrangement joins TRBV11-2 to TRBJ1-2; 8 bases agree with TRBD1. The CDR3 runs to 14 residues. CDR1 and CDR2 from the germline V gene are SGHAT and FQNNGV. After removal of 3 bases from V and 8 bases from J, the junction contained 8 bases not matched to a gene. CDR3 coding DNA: TGTGCCAGCAGCTTTAACAGGGGGTCGGGCGGCTACACCTTC. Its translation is CASSFNRGSGGYTF.